This record looks at one T cell receptor beta chain sequence and its context. The CDR3 extends over 16 amino acids. CDR1 KGHSH and CDR2 LQKENI come from the germline V gene. Deletions cut 4 bases from V and 3 bases from J, with 18 bases between. The data stem from a study of T cell responses to AZD1222 COVID-19 vaccine. Assay used: immunoSEQ multiplex PCR; TCRdb lists only in-frame clones, some missing. Counted here are tens of thousands of clones, roughly nine tenths occurring once; the ten biggest clones make up less than 5%. This clonotype was sampled from an adult who received the AZD1222 COVID-19 vaccine. The J gene is TRBJ1-1, the V gene TRBV18, with D perhaps matching TRBD1 (5 bases). Sample: peripheral blood, taken 28 days after the second AZD1222 dose. In DNA, the CDR3 is TGTGCCAGCTCACGCCTGACAGCTCTGCGGGACACTGAAGCTTTCTTT. This encodes CASSRLTALRDTEAFF.